The clone carrying this T cell receptor beta chain has ten or more counts. This sample was taken from a study of early T cells in non-severe SARS-CoV-2 infection. The protocol attached unique molecular identifiers to individual cDNA molecules. Each CDR3 protein gets one entry after TCRdb re-called the 5' RACE reads with MiXCR. This sample has 65,000 to 75,000 distinct CDR3 sequences, with approximately 4.5% found just once. Germline V lookup: CDR1 MRHNA, CDR2 SNTAGT. The CDR3 is 18 amino acids. With 2 bases clipped from V and 2 bases from J, the junction kept 5 bases outside the gene matches. This clonotype was obtained from an adult who was a healthcare worker with PCR-confirmed SARS-CoV-2 infection or an uninfected control (not recorded which). The donor label of this sample is uncertain. The specimen comprised whole blood, sampled at baseline. The chain links TRBV6-4 to TRBJ2-6; TRBD1 matches 11 bases. The CDR3 protein is CASSDVPGQGAGANVLTF. As DNA, the CDR3 is TGTGCCAGCAGTGACGTTCCGGGACAGGGGGCTGGGGCCAACGTCCTGACTTTC.